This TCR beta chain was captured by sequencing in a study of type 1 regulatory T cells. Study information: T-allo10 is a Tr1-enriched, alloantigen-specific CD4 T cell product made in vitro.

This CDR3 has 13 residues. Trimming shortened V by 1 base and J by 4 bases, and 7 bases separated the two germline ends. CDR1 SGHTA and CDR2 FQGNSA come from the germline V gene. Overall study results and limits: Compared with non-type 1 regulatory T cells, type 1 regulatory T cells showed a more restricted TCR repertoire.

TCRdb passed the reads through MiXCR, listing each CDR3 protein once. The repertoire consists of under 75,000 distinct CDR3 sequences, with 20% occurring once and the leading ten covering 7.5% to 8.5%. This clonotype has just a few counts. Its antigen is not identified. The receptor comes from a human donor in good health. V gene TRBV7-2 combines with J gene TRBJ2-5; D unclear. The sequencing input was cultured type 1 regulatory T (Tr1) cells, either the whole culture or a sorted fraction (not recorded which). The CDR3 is CASSLDPVETQYF. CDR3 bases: TGTGCCAGCAGCTTAGACCCAGTAGAGACCCAGTACTTC.